Listed here is a single TCR beta chain. Its antigen remains unknown. Germline V lookup: CDR1 MNHEY, CDR2 SMNVEV (reference sequence). Trimming stripped 8 bases from V and 2 bases from J, with 18 bases between. The CDR3 is 15 residues long. The data stem from a study of graft-versus-host responses after intestinal transplantation. Looking at the study overall: Each recipient received a multivisceral, liver-intestinal, or isolated intestinal graft. Recipients uniformly received anti-thymocyte globulin induction, followed by tacrolimus and steroids for around 3 years.

Study outcomes and limitations: Researchers found peak circulating GvH clone levels linked to early post-transplant HvG declines.

Assay used: immunoSEQ multiplex PCR; TCRdb lists only in-frame clones, some missing. The sample has under 100,000 clones, about 93% seen once. The source of this sequence is a human donor who was the organ donor for an intestinal transplant. The J gene is TRBJ1-1, the V gene TRBV27; D is possibly TRBD1 (5 bases). The sequences come from unstimulated CD8+ T cells sorted from spleen or lymph node cells, collected before transplant. CDR3 protein: CASAGGFGTNTEAFF. The DNA of the CDR3 is TGTGCCAGCGCGGGGGGATTTGGTACAAACACTGAAGCTTTCTTT.